This TCR beta chain was identified during a study of vaccination and CD4 T cells after COVID-19. Study-wide points: Convalescent participants were relatively few, and none had early post-infection timepoints studied.

The Oncomine TCR Beta short-read assay sequenced DNA from cultured CD4+ T cells. The template was genomic DNA from cultured CD4+ T cells. From the PCR reads, TCRdb called clonotypes with MiXCR, one entry per CDR3 protein. The repertoire includes about 16,000 distinct CDR3 sequences, just under 55% of them detected once, and more than 15% sits in the top ten. A note on this clonotype: Its antigen is currently unknown.

Germline V gives CDR1 SGHNT, CDR2 YYREEE (reference sequence). CDR3 length: 15 amino acids. Deletions cut 3 bases from V and 1 base from J, with 13 bases between. Documented time point: late sampling 161 to 241 days after vaccination in three convalescent patients. The treatment denotes: approximately 10-day PBMC culture with coronavirus spike peptide pools or control peptides (ViraFEST assay). ViraFEST used peptide pools to expand antigen-specific T cells, then sequenced TCRs. The clonotype was recovered from a human donor who had recovered from COVID-19. The source material was CD4+ T cells from blood, cultured in vitro, sampled about 7 months after SARS-CoV-2 vaccination. V gene TRBV5-4 combines with J gene TRBJ2-5; D possibly corresponds to TRBD1 (6 bases). The CDR3 protein is CASSSPQGFQETQYF. The DNA for the CDR3 is TGTGCCAGCAGCTCCCCACAGGGCTTCCAAGAGACCCAGTACTTC.